A single sample is the source of the 23 T cell receptor beta chains below, sequenced in a study of brain metastases from non-small cell lung cancer. Assay used: immunoSEQ multiplex PCR; TCRdb lists only in-frame clones, some missing. The sample holds 14,000 to 15,000 clones, approximately 80% seen once. Sample: primary lung tumor tissue. All receptors come from a donor over 35 with non-small cell lung cancer.

V is TRBV6-5 and J is TRBJ1-3, with no clear D. The CDR3 loop spans 15 amino acids. CDR1 and CDR2 from the germline V gene are MNHEY and SVGAGI. Trimming took off 6 bases at V and 2 bases at J, with 14 bases between the two ends. The CDR3 protein is CASRDETRPGNTIYF. CDR3 nucleotide sequence: TGTGCCAGCAGGGACGAGACACGGCCTGGAAACACCATATATTTT.

The rearrangement links TRBV27 to TRBJ2-3, with 10 bases identical to TRBD1. Trimming cost V 5 bases and J 3 bases; bases outside gene matches: 17. Per germline, CDR1 MNHEY and CDR2 SMNVEV (reference sequence). CDR3 length: 19 amino acids. The CDR3 nucleotides read TGTGCCAGCAGTCTGCGCCCCCCGACAGGGGGCGCCAGAACAGATACGCAGTATTTT. Protein: CASSLRPPTGGARTDTQYF.

V gene TRBV29-1 combines with J gene TRBJ1-1; D uncertain. V was cut by 7 bases and J by 1 base, with 10 bases left in between. The CDR3 length is 12 residues. The germline V gene has CDR1 SQVTM and CDR2 ANQGSEA. CDR3 DNA sequence: TGCAGCGCCCGGCTGGGGAACACTGAAGCTTTCTTT. It encodes CSARLGNTEAFF.

This clone showed up just once. This chain joins TRBV7-2 and TRBJ2-4; D might be TRBD1 (6 bases). This CDR3 has 17 residues. Germline values: CDR1 SGHTA, CDR2 FQGNSA. Between the trimmed V and J ends, which lost 1 base and 1 base, there was a span of 14 bases. The CDR3 sequence is CASSLEGVSRAKNIQYF. The CDR3 DNA sequence: TGTGCCAGCAGCTTAGAGGGGGTCAGTCGGGCCAAAAACATTCAGTACTTC. Full variable domain (remainder filled in from reference TRBV7-2 and TRBJ2-4): GAGVSQSPSNKVTEKGKDVELRCDPISGHTALYWYRQSLGQGLEFLIYFQGNSAPDKSGLPSDRFSAERTGGSVSTLTIQRTQQEDSAVYLCASSLEGVSRAKNIQYFGAGTRLSVL.

The chain carries TRBV20-1 and TRBJ2-7; D is possibly TRBD1 (6 bases). V lost 3 bases and J 5 bases, leaving 14 bases between the germline ends. Germline values: CDR1 DFQATT, CDR2 SNEGSKA (reference sequence). The CDR3 length is 13 residues. In nucleotides, the CDR3 is TGCAGTGCTAGTGGGGGCCTCCAGGACGAGCAGTACTTC. Its protein product is CSASGGLQDEQYF.

The rearrangement uses TRBV30 and TRBJ1-2; D ambiguous. V gave up 4 bases and J gave up 3 bases, with 12 bases separating them. CDR3 size: 13 residues. Germline lookup yields CDR1 GTSNPN and CDR2 SVGIG (reference sequence). CDR3 sequence reads: CAWTRAGYYGYTF. The CDR3 DNA reads TGTGCCTGGACGCGGGCCGGATACTATGGCTACACCTTC. The variable domain in full, completed from reference TRBV30 and TRBJ1-2, reads SQTIHQWPATLVQPVGSPLSLECTVEGTSNPNLYWYRQAAGRGLQLLFYSVGIGQISSEVPQNLSASRPQDRQFILSSKKLLLSDSGFYLCAWTRAGYYGYTFGSGTRLTVV.

The chain has TRBV7-2 and TRBJ1-1; 7 bases align to TRBD1. Germline CDR1 SGHTA, CDR2 FQGNSA. With 4 bases clipped from V and 4 bases from J, the junction kept 6 bases outside the gene matches. The CDR3 covers 14 residues. CDR3 in DNA: TGTGCCAGCAGCTCCCAGACAGGGTTCACTGAAGCTTTCTTT. This encodes CASSSQTGFTEAFF. Complete variable domain (other parts from reference TRBV7-2 and TRBJ1-1): GAGVSQSPSNKVTEKGKDVELRCDPISGHTALYWYRQSLGQGLEFLIYFQGNSAPDKSGLPSDRFSAERTGGSVSTLTIQRTQQEDSAVYLCASSSQTGFTEAFFGQGTRLTVV.

Only a few counts were recorded for this clone. The genes are TRBV29-1 and TRBJ2-7, with D maybe TRBD1 (5 bases). Per the germline V gene, CDR1 is SQVTM and CDR2 is ANQGSEA. V lost 0 bases to trimming and J lost 0 bases, with 12 bases between them. This CDR3 is 15 amino acids long. The CDR3 loop is CSVEDGRASSYEQYF. The CDR3 nucleotides are TGCAGCGTTGAAGATGGCAGGGCCAGCTCCTACGAGCAGTACTTC.

The rearrangement links TRBV3-1 (or the pseudogene TRBV3-2) to TRBJ2-7; no definite D call. V shed 4 bases and J shed 7 bases, with 14 bases lying between them. This CDR3 is 13 amino acids long. Germline V gene lookup returns CDR1 LGHDT and CDR2 YNNKEL (reference sequence). This CDR3 is CASSPTSRGEQYF. DNA of the CDR3: TGTGCCAGCAGCCCGACTTCCCGTGGAGAGCAGTACTTC.

This clone was seen only a few times. The chain combines TRBV13 with TRBJ2-7, with a tentative D call TRBD1 (5 bases). Trimming cost V 2 bases and J 5 bases, with 13 bases left between them. In germline, CDR1 is PRHDT, CDR2 FYEKMQ (reference sequence). The length of the CDR3 is 14 residues. The CDR3 reads CASSLYRSNHEQYF. For the CDR3, the DNA is TGTGCCAGCAGCTTATACAGGTCTAACCACGAGCAGTACTTC.

V is TRBV4-1 and J is TRBJ2-7, with 10 bases that match TRBD2. V shed 4 bases and J 0 bases; nucleotides not matched to a gene: 3. The CDR3 covers 15 residues. Germline loops: CDR1 MGHRA, CDR2 YSYEKL. The CDR3 region has the DNA TGCGCCAGCAGCCTTAGCGGGGGGAGCTCCTACGAGCAGTACTTC. Translation gives CASSLSGGSSYEQYF.

The chain has TRBV5-1 and TRBJ2-1, with a possible D match to TRBD1 (5 bases). Germline CDR1 is SGHRS and CDR2 is YFSETQ. V was shortened by 4 bases and J by 2 bases, with 16 bases between the two germline ends. The CDR3 loop spans 16 amino acids. The chain's CDR3 is CASSPVTGKPYNEQFF. The DNA of the CDR3 is TGCGCCAGCAGCCCCGTAACAGGAAAACCCTACAATGAGCAGTTCTTC.

This clone appeared once. The rearrangement links TRBV7-8 to TRBJ2-4, with 11 bases identical to TRBD1. V was pared by 4 bases and J by 0 bases, with 17 bases of the junction left unmatched. The CDR3 runs to 21 residues. Germline V gives CDR1 SGHVS, CDR2 FQNEAQ. CDR3 DNA sequence: TGTGCCAGCAGCTCTACCAGACGGACAGGGGGCCACAAGATAGCCAAAAACATTCAGTACTTC. Translating it yields CASSSTRRTGGHKIAKNIQYF.

V gene TRBV7-9 combines with J gene TRBJ1-1; D not certain. Trimming removed 1 base at V and 4 bases at J, with 10 bases between. This CDR3 is built from 14 residues. The germline V gene encodes CDR1 SEHNR and CDR2 FQNEAQ (reference sequence). CDR3 sequence (DNA): TGTGCCAGCAGCTTAGGCCTGGGAGGCACTGAAGCTTTCTTT. This encodes CASSLGLGGTEAFF.

The genes are TRBV7-2 and TRBJ1-4; D gene unclear. The CDR3 has 13 amino acids. With 4 bases removed from V and 5 bases from J, the gap between germline ends came to 8 bases. CDR1 is SGHTA and CDR2 is FQGNSA in the germline V gene. The CDR3 loop is CASSSGINEKLFF. For the CDR3, the DNA is TGTGCCAGCAGCTCTGGGATAAATGAAAAACTGTTTTTT.

The CDR3 spells CASRGYTSTDTQYF. CDR3 nucleotides: TGTGCCAGCAGAGGCTACACTAGCACAGATACGCAGTATTTT. The gene calls are TRBV2 and TRBJ2-3; D is unresolved. CDR1 and CDR2 from the germline V gene are SNHLY and FYNNEI. This CDR3 is built from 14 residues. The ends were cut back, 6 bases at V and 0 bases at J, with 10 bases in the middle. The variable domain in full, with the rest retrieved from reference TRBV2 and TRBJ2-3, is EPEVTQTPSHQVTQMGQEVILRCVPISNHLYFYWYRQILGQKVEFLVSFYNNEISEKSEIFDDQFSVERPDGSNFTLKIRSTKLEDSAMYFCASRGYTSTDTQYFGPGTRLTVL.

The chain couples TRBV7-3 to TRBJ2-4; unclear D gene. The CDR3 spans 13 residues. Trimming pared 2 bases from V and 7 bases from J, leaving 9 bases between. The germline gives CDR1 SGHTA, CDR2 FQGTGA. The CDR3 DNA reads TGTGCCAGCAGCTTACAACTTGGGAACATTCAGTACTTC. It codes for CASSLQLGNIQYF.

The rearrangement links TRBV6-6 to TRBJ2-2; no reliable D call. Germline-derived CDR1 and CDR2 are MNHNY and SVGAGI (reference sequence). The CDR3 consists of 12 residues. The ends were cut back, 2 bases at V and 5 bases at J, with 3 bases in the middle. The CDR3, as DNA: TGTGCCAGCAGTTACGCGACCGGGGAGCTGTTTTTT. Translation: CASSYATGELFF.

V usage is TRBV3-1 (or the pseudogene TRBV3-2) and J usage is TRBJ1-2, with 10 bases that match TRBD1. The CDR3 extends over 16 amino acids. CDR1 is LGHDT and CDR2 is YNNKEL in the germline V gene (reference sequence). The V and J ends lost 0 bases and 2 bases, in that order; junction bases with no gene match: 3. This CDR3 is CASSQEWGQGNYGYTF. In DNA form, the CDR3 reads TGTGCCAGCAGCCAAGAATGGGGACAGGGGAACTATGGCTACACCTTC.

This chain connects TRBV5-1 to TRBJ2-3; 8 bases align to TRBD2. The CDR3 loop spans 17 amino acids. The J segment lost 5 bases and the V segment lost 4 bases, leaving 15 bases of the junction unmatched. Germline CDR1 reads SGHRS; CDR2 reads YFSETQ. Written as DNA, the CDR3 is TGCGCCAGCAGCCCACTAACCTCCGTAGCGGGGAGAGATACGCAGTATTTT. Translation: CASSPLTSVAGRDTQYF.

This rearrangement joins TRBV15 to TRBJ2-5; a possible D gene is TRBD1 (6 bases). This CDR3 contains 17 residues. The germline gives CDR1 LNHNV, CDR2 YYDKDF (reference sequence). Between the trimmed V and J ends, which lost 0 bases and 4 bases, there was a span of 18 bases. CDR3 DNA: TGTGCCACCAGCAGAGACCTACAGGGTGCGAGATTAGAGACCCAGTACTTC. Protein: CATSRDLQGARLETQYF. The variable domain in full, with the rest retrieved from reference TRBV15 and TRBJ2-5, is DAMVIQNPRYQVTQFGKPVTLSCSQTLNHNVMYWYQQKSSQAPKLLFHYYDKDFNNEADTPDNFQSRRPNTSFCFLDIRSPGLGDTAMYLCATSRDLQGARLETQYFGPGTRLLVL.

The chain employs TRBV24-1 and TRBJ2-1; 11 bases agree with TRBD1. The CDR3 totals 20 residues. The ends lost 1 base at V and 4 bases at J; junction bases unmatched: 14. Per the germline V gene, CDR1 is KGHDR and CDR2 is SFDVKD. In DNA form, the CDR3 reads TGTGCCACCAGTGATTTTGGACAGGGGGCGGGAGTGGGTCCTTACAATGAGCAGTTCTTC. It yields the protein CATSDFGQGAGVGPYNEQFF.

This clone was seen a handful of times. This chain uses TRBV30 with TRBJ2-1; a possible D gene is TRBD2 (6 bases). Germline-derived CDR1 and CDR2 are GTSNPN and SVGIG (reference sequence). The CDR3 consists of 15 residues. V was trimmed by 2 bases and J by 4 bases, leaving 15 bases between them. This CDR3 is CAWSPGTYPYNEQFF. The CDR3 region has the DNA TGTGCCTGGAGTCCCGGGACTTATCCTTACAATGAGCAGTTCTTC.